The entry below gives a single T cell receptor beta chain sequence along with its context. The data derive from a study of shared clonotypes between healthy human individuals. The CDR3 consists of 17 residues. The germline V gene has CDR1 SGHRS and CDR2 YFSETQ. After removal of 1 base from V and 4 bases from J, the junction contained 7 bases not matched to a gene. Assay used: immunoSEQ multiplex PCR; TCRdb lists only in-frame clones, some missing. The sample comprises fewer than 2.5 million clones, over 85% of which are singletons, and approximately 0.37% rests with the top ten. The TCR comes from a man younger than 30 in good health. Some clones in this sample may be carry-over from other donors' samples. The rearrangement uses TRBV5-1 and TRBJ2-3; 12 nucleotides align to TRBD1. The sample consisted of naive CD4+ T cells from PBMCs. Regarding subset: CD45RA+ positively selected. CDR3 region: CASSLNQGQGASDTQYF. CDR3 coding DNA: TGCGCCAGCAGCTTGAACCAGGGACAGGGGGCGTCAGATACGCAGTATTTT.